The 32 T cell receptor beta chains below all came from one sample that was sequenced in a study of identical twins. Using its own MiXCR run on the 5' RACE reads, TCRdb lists one record per CDR3 protein. The sample holds 500,000 to 650,000 distinct CDR3 sequences, about a fifth seen once. This same sample was also part of a study on yellow fever vaccine responses in identical twins.

The source material was CD4+ T cells sorted from blood. The receptors shown here come from a woman under 30 in good health.

This clonotype has a count of ten or more. The genes are TRBV12-3 or TRBV12-4 and TRBJ2-7; 8 nucleotides align to TRBD2. After removal of 7 bases from V and 3 bases from J, the junction contained 8 bases not matched to a gene. The CDR3 runs 14 residues. The DNA for the CDR3 is TGTGCCAGCAAATCCGCTAGCGGGTACTACGAGCAGTACTTC. Encoded protein: CASKSASGYYEQYF.

J is TRBJ2-1 and V is TRBV12-3 or TRBV12-4; TRBD2 matches at 9 bases. The ends lost 6 bases at V and 7 bases at J; junction bases unmatched: 10. The CDR3 contains 15 residues. Written as DNA, the CDR3 is TGTGCCAGCAGCCGACTTAGCGGGAGCTCGAATGAGCAGTTCTTC. It yields the protein CASSRLSGSSNEQFF.

DNA of the CDR3: TGCGCCAGCAGCCTGGACAGGACGACAGATACGCAGTATTTT. Its translation is CASSLDRTTDTQYF. V gene TRBV5-1 combines with J gene TRBJ2-3; 7 nucleotides agree with TRBD1. With 4 bases clipped from V and 3 bases from J, the junction kept 5 bases outside the gene matches. CDR3 length: 14 residues. Germline CDR1 reads SGHRS; CDR2 reads YFSETQ.

The table lists this clonotype with a few counts. The rearrangement uses TRBV5-1 and TRBJ2-3, with 7 nucleotides matching TRBD2. CDR1 is SGHRS, CDR2 YFSETQ, per germline. The CDR3 spans 15 residues. The J segment lost 5 bases and the V segment lost 0 bases, leaving 6 bases of the junction unmatched. The CDR3 spells CASSLAGVAGDTQYF. CDR3 coding DNA: TGCGCCAGCAGCTTGGCCGGGGTAGCGGGAGATACGCAGTATTTT. The variable domain in full, completed from reference TRBV5-1 and TRBJ2-3, reads KAGVTQTPRYLIKTRGQQVTLSCSPISGHRSVSWYQQTPGQGLQFLFEYFSETQRNKGNFPGRFSGRQFSNSRSEMNVSTLELGDSALYLCASSLAGVAGDTQYFGPGTRLTVL.

This clonotype was counted between two and nine times. The chain links TRBV5-1 to TRBJ2-1; D perhaps matches TRBD2 (6 bases). Germline-derived CDR1 and CDR2 are SGHRS and YFSETQ. The germline V and J ends were trimmed by 4 bases and 6 bases, with 14 bases remaining between them. CDR3 length: 14 amino acids. Here the CDR3 DNA reads TGCGCCAGCAGCCCTACGGGAGACATCAATGAGCAGTTCTTC. It yields the protein CASSPTGDINEQFF.

The chain employs TRBV7-9 and TRBJ2-7; D is uncertain. The CDR3 totals 13 residues. The germline CDR1 and CDR2 sequences are SEHNR and FQNEAQ (reference sequence). Trimming removed 5 bases at V and 7 bases at J, with 15 bases between. For the CDR3, the DNA is TGTGCCAGCAGCAAGCCGCCGAAAGAGGAGCAGTACTTC. It is translated as CASSKPPKEEQYF.

The J gene is TRBJ1-4, the V gene TRBV12-3 or TRBV12-4; TRBD1 is a possible D gene (5 bases). There are 15 residues in the CDR3. V was clipped by 3 bases and J by 4 bases, with 12 bases between them. CDR3 nucleotides: TGTGCCAGCAGTTTCTCGACAGCCTATAATGAAAAACTGTTTTTT. It translates to CASSFSTAYNEKLFF.

This clonotype appeared a few times. The chain links TRBV12-3 or TRBV12-4 to TRBJ1-1; 8 nucleotides match TRBD1. V gave up 6 bases and J gave up 5 bases; unmatched junction bases: 8. The CDR3 totals 14 residues. CDR3 loop: CASRRTRTGTEAFF. The DNA of the CDR3 is TGTGCCAGCAGACGAACCCGGACAGGGACTGAAGCTTTCTTT.

In its sample, this clonotype was seen once. The chain joins TRBV7-9 to TRBJ1-2, with TRBD1 matching 7 bases. V shed 3 bases and J 4 bases; nucleotides not matched to a gene: 11. The CDR3 is 16 amino acids. Germline V gene data show CDR1 as SEHNR and CDR2 as FQNEAQ (reference sequence). The DNA for the CDR3 is TGTGCCAGCAGCTTTGGGACGTCGGGACAGAGCTATGGCTACACCTTC. Its translation is CASSFGTSGQSYGYTF.

This clonotype was seen a handful of times. V usage is TRBV5-1 and J usage is TRBJ1-5; D is undetermined. V lost 0 bases, J lost 6 bases, and 10 bases lay in between. The CDR3 has 14 amino acids. Germline V CDR1 and CDR2: SGHRS, YFSETQ. The CDR3: CASSLDGLGQPQHF. The CDR3 DNA reads TGCGCCAGCAGCTTGGACGGGCTCGGTCAGCCCCAGCATTTT.

This clonotype was seen only a few times. The rearrangement links TRBV5-1 to TRBJ2-5, with 12 bases matching TRBD2. This CDR3 is 17 amino acids long. With V trimmed by 0 bases and J by 0 bases, 3 bases remained unmatched. Germline CDR1 is SGHRS and CDR2 is YFSETQ. In DNA form, the CDR3 reads TGCGCCAGCAGCTTGGCCCCTAGCGGGGGGGACCAAGAGACCCAGTACTTC. Protein sequence: CASSLAPSGGDQETQYF. The whole variable domain, filled in from reference TRBV5-1 and TRBJ2-5, reads KAGVTQTPRYLIKTRGQQVTLSCSPISGHRSVSWYQQTPGQGLQFLFEYFSETQRNKGNFPGRFSGRQFSNSRSEMNVSTLELGDSALYLCASSLAPSGGDQETQYFGPGTRLLVL.

The CDR3 sequence: CASSLVSGGAVGEQYF. The DNA for the CDR3 is TGTGCCAGCAGCTTAGTTTCCGGGGGGGCGGTTGGCGAGCAGTACTTC. This chain links TRBV11-2 with TRBJ2-7, with 8 positions matching TRBD2. The length of the CDR3 is 16 residues. Germline V gene data show CDR1 as SGHAT and CDR2 as FQNNGV. V was clipped by 1 base and J by 6 bases; unmatched bases: 11. Drawing the rest from reference TRBV11-2 and TRBJ2-7, the complete variable domain is EAGVAQSPRYKIIEKRQSVAFWCNPISGHATLYWYQQILGQGPKLLIQFQNNGVVDDSQLPKDRFSAERLKGVDSTLKIQPAKLEDSAVYLCASSLVSGGAVGEQYFGPGTRLTVT.

This clonotype has a count of ten or more. CDR3 sequence: CSVVPGQGGIYGYTF. Written as DNA, the CDR3 is TGCAGCGTTGTTCCGGGACAGGGGGGGATCTATGGCTACACCTTC. This chain links TRBV29-1 with TRBJ1-2, with 11 positions matching TRBD1. Looked up from germline, CDR1 is SQVTM and CDR2 is ANQGSEA. The trim removed 4 bases at V and 4 bases at J, leaving 8 bases unmatched. CDR3 length: 15 residues. Full variable domain (rest looked up from reference TRBV29-1 and TRBJ1-2): SAVISQKPSRDICQRGTSLTIQCQVDSQVTMMFWYRQQPGQSLTLIATANQGSEATYESGFVIDKFPISRPNLTFSTLTVSNMSPEDSSIYLCSVVPGQGGIYGYTFGSGTRLTVV.

This chain joins TRBV20-1 and TRBJ2-1, with D perhaps TRBD1 (5 bases). V was cut by 0 bases and J by 8 bases, with 17 bases left in between. This CDR3 is built from 15 residues. Germline CDR1 reads DFQATT; CDR2 reads SNEGSKA (reference sequence). The CDR3 nucleotides are TGCAGTGCTAGAGATCCCAGAACCGACAGCGATGAGCAGTTCTTC. The encoded protein is CSARDPRTDSDEQFF.

The V gene is TRBV12-3 or TRBV12-4, the J gene TRBJ2-6; 11 positions agree with TRBD1. This CDR3 is 17 amino acids long. V shed 7 bases, J shed 4 bases, and the junction held 9 bases outside the gene matches. The CDR3 DNA reads TGTGCCAGCAAGATTCGGACAGGGGGCAACGGGGCCAACGTCCTGACTTTC. Its translation is CASKIRTGGNGANVLTF.

This rearrangement joins TRBV10-3 to TRBJ2-5, with 7 bases aligning to TRBD2. After removal of 5 bases from V and 4 bases from J, the junction contained 10 bases not matched to a gene. The CDR3 loop spans 15 amino acids. Germline CDR1 ENHRY, CDR2 SYGVKD. The CDR3: CAISTGLTGSETQYF. Here the CDR3 DNA reads TGTGCCATCAGTACGGGACTAACGGGGTCAGAGACCCAGTACTTC.

The chain combines TRBV20-1 with TRBJ2-1, with TRBD2 identical over 14 bases. The germline V gene has CDR1 DFQATT and CDR2 SNEGSKA (reference sequence). This CDR3 contains 16 residues. V was clipped by 4 bases and J by 7 bases; unmatched bases: 9. The CDR3 reads CSATGTSGSSRNEQFF. In DNA form, the CDR3 reads TGCAGTGCTACCGGGACTAGCGGGAGTAGTAGGAATGAGCAGTTCTTC.

This rearrangement joins TRBV27 to TRBJ2-1; TRBD1 might be the D (6 bases). This CDR3 has 15 residues. Per the germline V gene, CDR1 is MNHEY and CDR2 is SMNVEV (reference sequence). V was cut by 1 base and J by 12 bases, with 19 bases left in between. CDR3 residues: CASSLWGRDLPRQFF. The CDR3 DNA follows: TGTGCCAGCAGTTTATGGGGGCGAGACCTCCCGCGGCAGTTCTTC.

CDR3 sequence: CASRQPQAAFEQFF. The DNA for the CDR3 is TGTGCCAGCAGACAACCCCAGGCAGCGTTTGAGCAGTTCTTC. The chain employs TRBV28 and TRBJ2-1, with unresolved D. CDR1 and CDR2 from the germline V gene are MDHEN and SYDVKM. The CDR3 contains 14 residues. V was clipped by 6 bases and J by 9 bases, with 18 bases between them. The entire variable domain, with the rest obtained from reference TRBV28 and TRBJ2-1, is as follows: DVKVTQSSRYLVKRTGEKVFLECVQDMDHENMFWYRQDPGLGLRLIYFSYDVKMKEKGDIPEGYSVSREKKERFSLILESASTNQTSMYLCASRQPQAAFEQFFGPGTRLTVL.

This chain links TRBV12-3 or TRBV12-4 with TRBJ2-1; 8 nucleotides align to TRBD2. This CDR3 spans 15 amino acids. J gave up 5 bases and V 7 bases, and 10 bases lay outside the gene matches. CDR3 residues: CASTTGGKSNNEQFF. CDR3 in DNA: TGTGCCAGCACCACGGGGGGGAAGTCCAACAATGAGCAGTTCTTC.

The rearrangement uses TRBV12-3 or TRBV12-4 and TRBJ2-2, with D perhaps matching TRBD2 (5 bases). The CDR3 has 17 residues. The V end was cut by 5 bases, the J end by 6 bases, with 22 bases between. In DNA form, the CDR3 reads TGTGCCAGCAGTCCCTCCCCCGGGAACCTACGTCCCGGGGAGCTGTTTTTT. Translated: CASSPSPGNLRPGELFF.

This chain connects TRBV25-1 to TRBJ2-3; 10 positions agree with TRBD2. This CDR3 contains 15 residues. Germline CDR1 is MGHDK and CDR2 is SYGVNS. Trimming took 7 bases from V and 2 from J; bases not matched to a gene: 6. The CDR3 nucleotides read TGTGCCAGCACCGAGCGGGAGGGTTTCACAGATACGCAGTATTTT. Translated: CASTEREGFTDTQYF. The entire variable domain, with the rest obtained from reference TRBV25-1 and TRBJ2-3, is as follows: EADIYQTPRYLVIGTGKKITLECSQTMGHDKMYWYQQDPGMELHLIHYSYGVNSTEKGDLSSESTVSRIRTEHFPLTLESARPSHTSQYLCASTEREGFTDTQYFGPGTRLTVL.

This clonotype was seen a handful of times. The chain uses TRBV4-2 and TRBJ1-2; D gene ambiguous. The V and J ends lost 0 bases and 1 base respectively, with 9 bases between them. The CDR3 is made up of 15 amino acids. Germline CDR1 is LGHNA and CDR2 is YNFKEQ. CDR3 sequence reads: CASSQDWAGNYGYTF. CDR3 nucleotides: TGTGCCAGCAGCCAAGACTGGGCCGGTAACTATGGCTACACCTTC.

This clonotype occurred many times. This CDR3 reads CASSLSTGTGGWGYTF. Written as DNA, the CDR3 is TGCGCCAGCAGCTTATCCACCGGGACAGGGGGATGGGGCTACACCTTC. V usage is TRBV5-1 and J usage is TRBJ1-2, with TRBD1 matching 11 bases. Trimming took 2 bases from V and 8 from J; bases not matched to a gene: 11. The CDR3 contains 16 residues. Germline V lookup: CDR1 SGHRS, CDR2 YFSETQ.

This clonotype was counted many times. The V call is TRBV5-5, the J call TRBJ2-1, with D possibly called TRBD1 or TRBD2 (5 bases each). The germline V gene has CDR1 SGHKS and CDR2 YYEKEE (reference sequence). There are 16 residues in the CDR3. Trimming cost V 1 base and J 0 bases, with 11 bases left between them. The CDR3 DNA follows: TGTGCCAGCAGCTTGAATGGGGGTAGCTCCTACAATGAGCAGTTCTTC. Translation: CASSLNGGSSYNEQFF.

The CDR3 protein is CASSSQGVDNQPQHF. CDR3 nucleotides: TGTGCCAGCAGCTCCCAGGGGGTCGACAATCAGCCCCAGCATTTT. V usage is TRBV7-9 and J usage is TRBJ1-5, with 7 bases that match TRBD1. The germline V gene has CDR1 SEHNR and CDR2 FQNEAQ (reference sequence). Germline trimming cut 4 bases from V and 3 bases from J; bases unmatched to any gene: 6. The CDR3 has 15 residues.

The chain links TRBV4-1 to TRBJ2-6; 8 bases match TRBD1. Trimming at V came to 1 base and at J to 3 bases, leaving 14 bases not matched to a gene. CDR1 and CDR2 (germline): MGHRA, YSYEKL. The CDR3 runs to 20 residues. The CDR3 DNA reads as TGCGCCAGCAGCCAAGGGATATGGGCTCAGGGGGCTGTTGGGGCCAACGTCCTGACTTTC. Translated, it gives CASSQGIWAQGAVGANVLTF.

This chain links TRBV7-7 with TRBJ2-1, with no clear D. The CDR3 extends over 15 amino acids. V lost 3 bases and J lost 2, with 11 bases in between. Germline values: CDR1 SSHAT, CDR2 FNYEAQ (reference sequence). This CDR3 is CASSLAHEPYNEQFF. The CDR3 bases are TGTGCCAGCAGCTTGGCCCACGAACCCTACAATGAGCAGTTCTTC.

This chain joins TRBV10-3 and TRBJ1-5, with D unresolved. The germline V gene has CDR1 ENHRY and CDR2 SYGVKD. The CDR3 totals 12 residues. The ends were cut back, 5 bases at V and 3 bases at J, with 5 bases in the middle. The CDR3 here is CAISYTNQPQHF. CDR3 coding DNA: TGTGCCATCAGTTACACCAATCAGCCCCAGCATTTT.

The rearrangement uses TRBV9 and TRBJ2-3; TRBD2 agrees at 7 bases. CDR1 is SGDLS, CDR2 YYNGEE, per germline. V trimming: 0 bases; J trimming: 2 bases; junction bases outside the gene matches: 3. The CDR3 is 15 residues long. Here the CDR3 DNA reads TGTGCCAGCAGCGTAGCTAGCGGACTCACAGATACGCAGTATTTT. Translation gives CASSVASGLTDTQYF.

The V and J genes are TRBV12-3 or TRBV12-4 and TRBJ2-2; 14 bases fit TRBD2. J was trimmed by 5 bases and V by 5 bases; bases with no gene match: 4. The CDR3 extends over 16 amino acids. The CDR3 spells CASSPGLAGGTGELFF. In DNA form, the CDR3 reads TGTGCCAGCAGTCCAGGACTAGCGGGGGGTACCGGGGAGCTGTTTTTT.

The chain joins TRBV5-6 to TRBJ2-3; 7 bases match TRBD1. CDR3 size: 15 residues. The germline gives CDR1 SGHDT, CDR2 YYEEEE. V trimming: 4 bases; J trimming: 0 bases; junction bases outside the gene matches: 5. Written as DNA, the CDR3 is TGTGCCAGCAGCCAGGGACAGACTAGCACAGATACGCAGTATTTT. Its protein is CASSQGQTSTDTQYF.